This T cell receptor beta chain appears in the sequencing data of a study of blood T cell repertoires in COVID-19. TCRdb's table, derived via immunoSEQ multiplex PCR, lists solely in-frame clones and lacks some. This sample carries about 110,000 clones, roughly nine tenths of them seen once, and the ten largest clones take roughly 4.9%. The germline gives CDR1 SGDLS, CDR2 YYNGEE. The length of the CDR3 is 16 residues. Trimming took 4 bases from V and 6 from J; bases not matched to a gene: 7. The gene calls are TRBV9 and TRBJ2-1, with TRBD2 identical over 13 bases. The sequencing input was peripheral blood. The sequence was collected from a man between 40 and 49 years old with active or convalescent COVID-19. This CDR3 is CASSPRTSGSFNEQFF. The CDR3 bases are TGTGCCAGCAGCCCGCGGACTAGCGGGAGTTTCAATGAGCAGTTCTTC.